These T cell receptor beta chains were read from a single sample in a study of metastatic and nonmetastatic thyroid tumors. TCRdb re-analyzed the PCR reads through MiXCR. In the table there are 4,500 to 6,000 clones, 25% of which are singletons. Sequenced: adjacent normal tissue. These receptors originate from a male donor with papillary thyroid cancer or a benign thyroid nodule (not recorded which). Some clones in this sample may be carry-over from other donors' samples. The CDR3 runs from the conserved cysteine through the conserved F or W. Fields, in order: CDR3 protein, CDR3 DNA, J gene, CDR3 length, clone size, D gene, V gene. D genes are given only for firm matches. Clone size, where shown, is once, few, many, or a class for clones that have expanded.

CDR3: CASSSNTYEQYF
DNA: TGTGCCAGCAGCTCGAATACCTACGAGCAGTACTTC
J: TRBJ2-7
length: 12
size: few
D: .
V: TRBV11-3

CDR3: CASSPTTTLRNEQFF
DNA: TGTGCCAGCAGTCCTACCACAACCTTGAGAAATGAGCAGTTCTTC
J: TRBJ2-1
length: 15
size: many
D: .
V: TRBV9

CDR3: CASSPGPNTEAFF
DNA: TGTGCCAGCAGCCCCGGGCCGAACACTGAAGCTTTCTTT
J: TRBJ1-1
length: 13
size: .
D: .
V: TRBV14

CDR3: CASWTGLVGTTIYF
DNA: TGTGCCAGTTGGACAGGGCTGGTTGGAACCACCATATATTTT
J: TRBJ1-3
length: 14
size: .
D: TRBD1
V: TRBV27

CDR3: CASIDGTGANVLTF
DNA: TGTGCCAGCATCGACGGGACTGGGGCCAACGTCCTGACTTTC
J: TRBJ2-6
length: 14
size: medium-sized
D: .
V: TRBV28

CDR3: CASRQASNQPQHF
DNA: TGTGCCAGCAGACAGGCAAGCAATCAGCCCCAGCATTTT
J: TRBJ1-5
length: 13
size: .
D: .
V: TRBV28

CDR3: CSAIRQANSPLHF
DNA: TGCAGTGCGATTAGACAGGCTAATTCACCCCTCCACTTT
J: TRBJ1-6
length: 13
size: .
D: .
V: TRBV20-1

CDR3: CASSRPTGELFF
DNA: TGTGCCAGCAGTCGACCCACCGGGGAGCTGTTTTTT
J: TRBJ2-2
length: 12
size: .
D: .
V: TRBV12-3/TRBV12-4

CDR3: CASRTGTGAGNTIYF
DNA: TGTGCCAGCAGAACCGGGACAGGGGCAGGAAACACCATATATTTT
J: TRBJ1-3
length: 15
size: .
D: TRBD1
V: TRBV2

CDR3: CAGRTSGSANEQFF
DNA: TGTGCCGGTCGGACTAGCGGGAGTGCCAATGAGCAGTTCTTC
J: TRBJ2-1
length: 14
size: medium-sized
D: TRBD2
V: TRBV6-2/TRBV6-3

CDR3: CASSLLAAGDTGELFF
DNA: TGCGCCAGCAGCTTACTGGCGGCGGGAGACACCGGGGAGCTGTTTTTT
J: TRBJ2-2
length: 16
size: .
D: TRBD2
V: TRBV5-1